This record covers a single TCR beta chain. This entry is derived from a study of blood T cell repertoires in COVID-19. In the study's own analysis: It was from reference gene primer amplification that nucleated cell counts were estimated. The assay was immunoSEQ multiplex PCR, and TCRdb's table has in-frame clones only and misses some. For V, J and clone size, that table is used; D and trimming come from the DNA. The sample includes more than 60,000 clones, 65% to 85% of them seen just once. CDR1 is SGHVS and CDR2 is FNYEAQ in the germline V gene. CDR3 length: 13 residues. The J segment lost 7 bases and the V segment lost 5 bases, leaving 3 bases of the junction unmatched.

The gene calls are TRBV7-6 and TRBJ1-5; 9 nucleotides align to TRBD1. This clonotype was sampled from a man over 45 with acute or convalescent COVID-19. The sequenced material came from peripheral blood. The CDR3 loop is CASSITGGQPQHF. The CDR3 region has the DNA TGTGCCAGCAGCATAACAGGGGGCCAGCCCCAGCATTTT. The full variable domain, its missing parts supplied by reference TRBV7-6 and TRBJ1-5, is GAGVSQSPRYKVTKRGQDVALRCDPISGHVSLYWYRQALGQGPEFLTYFNYEAQQDKSGLPNDRFSAERPEGSISTLTIQRTEQRDSAMYRCASSITGGQPQHFGDGTRLSIL.